Presented here are 24 T cell receptor beta chains from one specimen sequenced in a study of shared clonotypes between healthy human individuals. The data were produced by immunoSEQ multiplex PCR, yet TCRdb's version contains in-frame clones alone and is incomplete. The table records millions of clones, approximately 90% of them present only once. Material: naive CD4+ T cells sorted from blood. The subset here: CD45RA+ positively selected. The source of these receptors is a man between 18 and 29 years old in good health.

The V call is TRBV6-1, the J call TRBJ1-6, with D possibly matching TRBD1 (5 bases). The CDR3 covers 20 residues. Between the trimmed V and J ends, which lost 0 bases and 3 bases, there was a span of 21 bases. Germline assignment: CDR1 MNHNS and CDR2 SASEGT. CDR3 sequence: CASSEATVSAYPFYNSPLHF. CDR3 DNA: TGTGCCAGCAGTGAAGCGACAGTCTCCGCCTATCCTTTCTATAATTCACCCCTCCACTTT.

The genes are TRBV12-5 and TRBJ1-5, with D hard to call. The CDR3 is made up of 18 amino acids. Deletions cut 1 base from V and 2 bases from J, with 18 bases between. Germline V gene data show CDR1 as LGHNT and CDR2 as FRNRAP. The CDR3 sequence: CASGLATLLGSRNQPQHF. The CDR3 DNA reads as TGTGCTAGTGGTTTGGCCACCCTTCTGGGGAGCCGCAATCAGCCCCAGCATTTT.

The chain couples TRBV30 to TRBJ2-7, with 8 bases that match TRBD2. Germline CDR1 and CDR2: GTSNPN and SVGIG (reference sequence). With V trimmed by 1 base and J by 0 bases, 8 bases remained unmatched. The CDR3 consists of 16 residues. The CDR3 here is CAWSGSLAGPSYEQYF. CDR3 coding DNA: TGTGCCTGGAGTGGTTCCCTAGCGGGCCCCTCCTACGAGCAGTACTTC.

The chain couples TRBV7-9 to TRBJ1-3; 7 bases are shared with TRBD1. Trimming removed 0 bases from V and 0 bases from J; junction bases left unmatched: 8. CDR3 length: 18 residues. The germline V gene encodes CDR1 SEHNR and CDR2 FQNEAQ (reference sequence). The CDR3 loop reads CASSLAAGQLLSGNTIYF. In DNA, the CDR3 is TGTGCCAGCAGCTTAGCCGCGGGACAGCTACTCTCTGGAAACACCATATATTTT.

This chain joins TRBV2 and TRBJ2-5, with D possibly TRBD1 on 6 matching bases. V gave up 11 bases and J gave up 5 bases, with 15 bases separating them. Germline-derived CDR1 and CDR2 are SNHLY and FYNNEI. CDR3 size: 12 residues. The CDR3 DNA is TGTGCCCTAGAGTACAGGGCGGAGACCCAGTACTTC. Amino acids: CALEYRAETQYF. Filled out from reference TRBV2 and TRBJ2-5, the complete variable domain reads EPEVTQTPSHQVTQMGQEVILRCVPISNHLYFYWYRQILGQKVEFLVSFYNNEISEKSEIFDDQFSVERPDGSNFTLKIRSTKLEDSAMYFCALEYRAETQYFGPGTRLLVL.

This clone is a singleton in its sample. The chain combines TRBV19 with TRBJ1-4, with D perhaps TRBD1 (5 bases). V gave up 7 bases and J gave up 3 bases, with 12 bases separating them. This CDR3 spans 14 amino acids. Per germline, CDR1 LNHDA and CDR2 SQIVND (reference sequence). CDR3 region: CASKEGPANEKLFF. The CDR3 nucleotides read TGTGCCAGTAAGGAGGGGCCAGCTAATGAAAAACTGTTTTTT. The full variable domain, with the rest looked up from reference TRBV19 and TRBJ1-4, is DGGITQSPKYLFRKEGQNVTLSCEQNLNHDAMYWYRQDPGQGLRLIYYSQIVNDFQKGDIAEGYSVSREKKESFPLTVTSAQKNPTAFYLCASKEGPANEKLFFGSGTQLSVL.

The CDR3 coding sequence is TGTGCCAGCAGCTTGGGAGGGGGCTATGGCTACACCTTC. Translation gives CASSLGGGYGYTF. The V gene is TRBV7-3, the J gene TRBJ1-2, with D tentatively TRBD1 (6 bases). V lost 3 bases and J lost 4, with 9 bases in between. The CDR3 is made up of 13 amino acids. CDR1 and CDR2 (germline): SGHTA, FQGTGA.

This chain links TRBV5-1 with TRBJ2-7; TRBD2 matches at 8 bases. There are 16 residues in the CDR3. The trim removed 2 bases at V and 4 bases at J, leaving 11 bases unmatched. The V gene's germline CDR1 is SGHRS and CDR2 YFSETQ. DNA for the CDR3: TGCGCCAGCAGCTTCCGAGTAGCGGGAAGGGCGTACGAGCAGTACTTC. Its translation: CASSFRVAGRAYEQYF.

In regard to this clone: The same CDR3 can be traced to other DNA sequences in this sample. The rearrangement uses TRBV28 and TRBJ2-1; D may correspond to TRBD1 or TRBD2 (5 bases each). This CDR3 has 12 amino acids. Germline loops: CDR1 MDHEN, CDR2 SYDVKM. V lost 2 bases, J lost 9 bases, and 8 bases lay in between. CDR3 DNA sequence: TGTGCCAGCAGTTTACGGGACGGTGAGCAGTTCTTC. It is translated as CASSLRDGEQFF. The variable domain in full, completed from reference TRBV28 and TRBJ2-1, reads DVKVTQSSRYLVKRTGEKVFLECVQDMDHENMFWYRQDPGLGLRLIYFSYDVKMKEKGDIPEGYSVSREKKERFSLILESASTNQTSMYLCASSLRDGEQFFGPGTRLTVL.

In this sample, this clone turned up once. This sequence joins TRBV7-8 and TRBJ2-1; D remains ambiguous. In germline, CDR1 is SGHVS, CDR2 FQNEAQ. Trimming took off 1 base at V and 4 bases at J, with 11 bases between the two ends. The CDR3 spans 15 residues. In DNA, the CDR3 is TGTGCCAGCAGCTTAGTGTGGGCCTCTTACAATGAGCAGTTCTTC. Translated, it gives CASSLVWASYNEQFF.

On this clone: Other nucleotide sequences in the sample specify the same CDR3. This chain uses TRBV4-1 with TRBJ1-6, with D uncertain. The V gene's germline CDR1 is MGHRA and CDR2 YSYEKL. The V and J ends lost 0 bases and 4 bases respectively, with 10 bases between them. This CDR3 region has 16 residues. The CDR3, as DNA: TGCGCCAGCAGCCAAGAGGGCAGACCTTATAATTCACCCCTCCACTTT. Encoded protein: CASSQEGRPYNSPLHF.

The J gene is TRBJ1-2, the V gene TRBV29-1, with D possibly matching TRBD1 (5 bases). Germline CDR1 reads SQVTM; CDR2 reads ANQGSEA. The CDR3 runs to 14 residues. Trimming took off 0 bases at V and 2 bases at J, with 10 bases between the two ends. CDR3 nucleotides: TGCAGCGTTGAAGAGACCAGGGCGAACTATGGCTACACCTTC. It specifies CSVEETRANYGYTF.

The chain carries TRBV28 and TRBJ2-2, with D perhaps matching TRBD1 or TRBD2 (6 bases each). V dropped 7 bases and J dropped 3 bases, with 15 bases sitting between them. From germline, CDR1 is MDHEN and CDR2 SYDVKM. This CDR3 contains 15 residues. CDR3: CASTGAGEDTGELFF. DNA for the CDR3: TGTGCCAGCACCGGGGCAGGGGAGGACACCGGGGAGCTGTTTTTT.

This rearrangement joins TRBV19 to TRBJ2-5, with D perhaps matching TRBD1 (6 bases). Germline loops: CDR1 LNHDA, CDR2 SQIVND (reference sequence). There are 13 residues in the CDR3. The germline V and J ends were trimmed by 6 bases and 5 bases, with 13 bases remaining between them. The CDR3 sequence is CASRANRVETQYF. The CDR3, as DNA: TGTGCCAGTAGGGCAAACAGGGTGGAGACCCAGTACTTC.

The genes are TRBV9 and TRBJ1-4, with a tentative D call TRBD1 (5 bases). Trimming cost V 0 bases and J 10 bases, with 13 bases left between them. This CDR3 has 14 amino acids. Germline-derived CDR1 and CDR2 are SGDLS and YYNGEE. The DNA for the CDR3 is TGTGCCAGCAGCGTAGGGGGAGGGGAGGCAAAACTGTTTTTT. As protein: CASSVGGGEAKLFF.

V usage is TRBV5-6 and J usage is TRBJ1-6; TRBD1 agrees at 7 bases. Germline V gene lookup returns CDR1 SGHDT and CDR2 YYEEEE. The CDR3 consists of 16 residues. Trimming took 3 bases from V and 6 from J; bases not matched to a gene: 9. Here the CDR3 reads CASSSYRGFGNSPLHF. DNA for the CDR3: TGTGCCAGCAGCTCCTACAGGGGATTCGGTAATTCACCCCTCCACTTT.

This clone was observed a single time. The chain uses TRBV2 and TRBJ2-1; the match to TRBD1 covers 9 bases. This CDR3 comprises 15 residues. The V gene end was trimmed by 2 bases and the J gene end by 4 bases; junction bases not matched to a gene: 3. CDR1 is SNHLY, CDR2 FYNNEI, per germline. CDR3 sequence reads: CASSELGTGYNEQFF. CDR3 in DNA: TGTGCCAGCAGTGAATTGGGGACAGGGTACAATGAGCAGTTCTTC.

The rearrangement joins TRBV19 to TRBJ2-3; 8 positions match TRBD2. Germline assignment: CDR1 LNHDA and CDR2 SQIVND (reference sequence). V lost 3 bases to trimming and J lost 2 bases; unmatched junction nucleotides: 7. The CDR3 length is 16 residues. The CDR3 is CASSIPLAGPTDTQYF. In nucleotides, the CDR3 is TGTGCCAGTAGTATCCCTTTAGCGGGACCCACAGATACGCAGTATTTT. Drawing the rest from reference TRBV19 and TRBJ2-3, the complete variable domain is DGGITQSPKYLFRKEGQNVTLSCEQNLNHDAMYWYRQDPGQGLRLIYYSQIVNDFQKGDIAEGYSVSREKKESFPLTVTSAQKNPTAFYLCASSIPLAGPTDTQYFGPGTRLTVL.

This chain links TRBV19 with TRBJ1-2, with D possibly being TRBD1 (5 bases). The CDR3 has 14 residues. Per germline, CDR1 LNHDA and CDR2 SQIVND (reference sequence). Trimming took off 3 bases at V and 4 bases at J, with 12 bases between the two ends. For the CDR3, the DNA is TGTGCCAGTAGTATTCAGACAGCCGTCTATGGCTACACCTTC. It yields the protein CASSIQTAVYGYTF.

The rearrangement links TRBV4-1 to TRBJ1-2; a weak D match, TRBD1 (5 bases). V lost 4 bases, J lost 0 bases, and 12 bases lay in between. The CDR3 totals 15 residues. The V gene's germline CDR1 is MGHRA and CDR2 YSYEKL. As DNA, the CDR3 is TGCGCCAGCAGCCCCCGGGACCTAACTAACTATGGCTACACCTTC. Protein product: CASSPRDLTNYGYTF.

The chain couples TRBV7-3 to TRBJ2-7, with 9 bases identical to TRBD1. Germline V CDR1 and CDR2: SGHTA, FQGTGA. V lost 4 bases and J lost 3; bases outside the gene matches: 1. The CDR3 has 13 amino acids. DNA for the CDR3: TGTGCCAGCAGCTGGGGACAGGGCTACGAGCAGTACTTC. This encodes CASSWGQGYEQYF.

This clone came up once. The J gene is TRBJ1-5, the V gene TRBV5-5, with 9 bases that match TRBD1. The CDR3 is 15 residues long. The junction had 6 bases not matched to a gene; V was cut back by 4 bases and J by 4 bases. Germline V gene data show CDR1 as SGHKS and CDR2 as YYEKEE (reference sequence). CDR3 region: CASSPMGQGNQPQHF. The CDR3 bases are TGTGCCAGCAGCCCGATGGGACAGGGTAATCAGCCCCAGCATTTT.

This clone was seen just once. The chain is built from TRBV7-9 and TRBJ2-5; D is perhaps TRBD2 (6 bases). CDR1 is SEHNR, CDR2 FQNEAQ, per germline (reference sequence). The CDR3 is 14 amino acids. Trimming removed 2 bases from V and 3 bases from J, with 10 bases in between. The DNA for the CDR3 is TGTGCCAGCAGCTTACTAGCGAGGAAAGAGACCCAGTACTTC. As protein: CASSLLARKETQYF.

The rearrangement links TRBV13 to TRBJ2-5; TRBD2 matches 10 bases. The CDR3 has 18 amino acids. With 3 bases clipped from V and 4 bases from J, the junction kept 14 bases outside the gene matches. Germline V gene lookup returns CDR1 PRHDT and CDR2 FYEKMQ (reference sequence). The CDR3 region has the DNA TGTGCCAGCAGCTTTAACGCATGGGGACAGCGGGGGGGAGAGACCCAGTACTTC. This sequence encodes CASSFNAWGQRGGETQYF.